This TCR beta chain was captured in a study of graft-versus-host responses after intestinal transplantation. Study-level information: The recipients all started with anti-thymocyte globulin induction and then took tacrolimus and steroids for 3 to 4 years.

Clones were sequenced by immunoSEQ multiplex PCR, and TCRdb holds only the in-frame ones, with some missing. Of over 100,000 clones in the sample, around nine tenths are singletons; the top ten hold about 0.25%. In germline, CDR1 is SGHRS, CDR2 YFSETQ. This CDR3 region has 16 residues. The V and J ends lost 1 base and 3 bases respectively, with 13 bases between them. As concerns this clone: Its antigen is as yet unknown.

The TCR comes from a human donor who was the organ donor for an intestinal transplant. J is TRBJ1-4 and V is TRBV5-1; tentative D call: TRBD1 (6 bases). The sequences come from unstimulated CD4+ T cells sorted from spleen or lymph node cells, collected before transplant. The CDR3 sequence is CASSLSGGGANEKLFF. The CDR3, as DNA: TGCGCCAGCAGCTTGTCCGGGGGCGGGGCTAATGAAAAACTGTTTTTT.